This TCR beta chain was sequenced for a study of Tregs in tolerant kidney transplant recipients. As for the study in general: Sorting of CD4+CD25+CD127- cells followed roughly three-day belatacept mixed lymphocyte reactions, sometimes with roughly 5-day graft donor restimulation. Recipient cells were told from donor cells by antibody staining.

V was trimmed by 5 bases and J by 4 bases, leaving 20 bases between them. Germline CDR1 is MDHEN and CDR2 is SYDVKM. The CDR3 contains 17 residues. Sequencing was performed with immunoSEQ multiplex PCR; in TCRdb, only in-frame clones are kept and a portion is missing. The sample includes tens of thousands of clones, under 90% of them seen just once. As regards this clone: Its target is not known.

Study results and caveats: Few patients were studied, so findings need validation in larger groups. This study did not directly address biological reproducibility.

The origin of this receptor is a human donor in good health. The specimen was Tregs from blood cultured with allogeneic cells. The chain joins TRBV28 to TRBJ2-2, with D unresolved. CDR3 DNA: TGTGCCAGCAGTAGGGTATGGGCCCGCACCTCCACCGGGGAGCTGTTTTTT. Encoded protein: CASSRVWARTSTGELFF.